This TCR beta chain comes out of a study of molecular identifiers for immune sequencing clone quantification (dated by TCRdb to 2017 to 2018). Notes on the research overall: For a replicate experiment, the RNA from either about 20,000 or 100,000 naive CD8 T cells was divided into five aliquots, and four of those aliquots went on to sequencing. This methods study benchmarked molecular-identifier clustering-based TCR repertoire sequencing (MIDCIRS) and TCR RNA copy counting, using CD8 T cells to do so. Overall results and qualifications from the work: In CMV-specific effector cells, clones with more than 20 RNA copies contained over 99% of molecules, whereas in naive cells such clones contained under 1% of molecules. A single cell's worth of spiked-in Jurkat TCR RNA was reported detectable even among around 970,000 naive CD8 T cells. Modeling gave about 3.2 recovered TCR RNA copies per cell versus approximately 10 by digital PCR, implying 25% to 30% capture efficiency. The sizes of highly expanded clones could end up underestimated when identical TCR molecules share a barcode. Spiked-in Jurkat TCR RNA (10 copies' worth), which is not part of the donor repertoire, was contained in the naive libraries. When barcode sub-clustering was not used, chimeric consensus sequences inflated TCR diversity, with chimeras reaching as high as 47%.

Libraries of naive CD8 T cells were built from anywhere between about 20,000 and 1,000,000 sorted cells, with 10%, 30% or 50% of the purified RNA used. On a BD FACSAria II, naive CD8 T cells were FACS-sorted as CD8+CD4-CCR7+CD45RA+ and collected into RLT Plus buffer. To test detection sensitivity, Jurkat RNA equal to around 10 TCR copies was added to samples of about 20,000-1,100,000 naive CD8 T cells. Enrichment of CD8 T cells was performed with RosetteSep CD8+ T Cell Enrichment Cocktail and Ficoll-Paque, after which ACK red cell lysis was carried out. The library came from PCR. The sequencing machine was an Illumina HiSeq 4000. Preparation of bulk TCR libraries followed a previously described approach, with the TCR primers listed in Table S5. Total RNA was purified with the Qiagen AllPrep DNA/RNA kit. Before analysis, reads from multiple sequencing runs of the same library were pooled. As for the authors' bioinformatics: Reads were retained only if their TCR constant sequence matched exactly, and those retained reads were trimmed to 150 nt and grouped according to their 12-nt molecular barcodes. Reads in each barcode group were sub-clustered using a 15% Levenshtein threshold, and a quality-weighted consensus sequence was built for each RNA molecule. Non-functional sequences were filtered out, along with any lower-count sequence sitting one edit away from another sequence. Based on a fit of two negative binomial distributions, barcode sub-clusters having less than 20% of the maximum read count were discarded. The public sequencing data were trimmed at Q25 with fastp and processed into clonotypes with MiXCR by TCRdb, which kept only in-frame beta chains. Rows are unified per CDR3 protein, each entry keeping the most common DNA and genes. For this entry, the V and J calls and clone size follow TCRdb and not the study's own pipeline. The sample includes 350,000 or so distinct CDR3 sequences, with over 20% observed a single time. The ten largest clonotypes hold under 0.95% of the sample.

Details on this clonotype: The target of this receptor is not known. No much larger clone exists at a distance of one base, and base qualities are not known.

Relative to germline, V is 1 base shorter and J is 2 bases shorter, with 9 bases between their ends. CDR1 SEHNR and CDR2 FQNEAQ are derived from the germline V gene (reference sequence). The CDR3 contains 15 residues, cysteine and phenylalanine counted. Of the read, only the CDR3 DNA is kept; its 45 bases are in frame from base 1. In this chain, TRBV7-9 is recombined with TRBJ1-3; possibly the D gene is TRBD1, per 5 matching bases. The sequencing input was naive CD8+ T cells from blood, with Jurkat cell RNA spiked in. The sample's cell subset or site, from its label and the paper: FACS-sorted CD8+CD4-CCR7+CD45RA+ naive T cells. This clonotype originated in a human donor in good health. Some libraries in this study had Jurkat cell RNA spiked in. The CDR3 loop reads CASSLVSTAGNTIYF. The DNA sequence is as follows: TGTGCCAGCAGCTTAGTATCGACAGCTGGAAACACCATATATTTT.